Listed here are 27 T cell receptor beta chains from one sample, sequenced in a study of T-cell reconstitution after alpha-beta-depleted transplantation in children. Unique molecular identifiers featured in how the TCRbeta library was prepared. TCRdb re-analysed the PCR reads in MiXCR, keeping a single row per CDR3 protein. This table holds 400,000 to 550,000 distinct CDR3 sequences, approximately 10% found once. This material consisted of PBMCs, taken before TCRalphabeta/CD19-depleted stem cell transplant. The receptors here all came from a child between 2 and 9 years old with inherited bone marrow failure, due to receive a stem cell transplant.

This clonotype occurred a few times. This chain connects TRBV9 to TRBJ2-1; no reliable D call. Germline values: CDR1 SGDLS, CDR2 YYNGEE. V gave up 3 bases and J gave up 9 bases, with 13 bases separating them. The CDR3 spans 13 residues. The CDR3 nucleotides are TGTGCCAGCAGCGCTCCGGCTAGTAGTGAGCAGTTCTTC. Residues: CASSAPASSEQFF.

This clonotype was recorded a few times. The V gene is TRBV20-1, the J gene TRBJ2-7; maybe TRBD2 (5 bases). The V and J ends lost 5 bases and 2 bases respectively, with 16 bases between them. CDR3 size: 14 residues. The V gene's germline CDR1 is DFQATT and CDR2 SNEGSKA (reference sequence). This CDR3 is CSARPRTGPYEQYF. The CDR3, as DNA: TGCAGTGCTCGACCCAGGACTGGCCCCTACGAGCAGTACTTC.

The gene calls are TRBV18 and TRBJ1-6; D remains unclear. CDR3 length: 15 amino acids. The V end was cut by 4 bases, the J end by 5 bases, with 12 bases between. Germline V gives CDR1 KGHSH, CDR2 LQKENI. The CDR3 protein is CASSLVRQNNSPLHF. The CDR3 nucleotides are TGTGCCAGCTCACTCGTCCGGCAGAATAATTCACCCCTCCACTTT.

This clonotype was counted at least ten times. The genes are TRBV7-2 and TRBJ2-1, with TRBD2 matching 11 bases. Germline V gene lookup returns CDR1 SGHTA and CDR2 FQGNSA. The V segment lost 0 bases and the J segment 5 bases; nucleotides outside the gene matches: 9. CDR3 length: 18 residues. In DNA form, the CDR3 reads TGTGCCAGCAGCTTAGCTGTTGTAGCGGGAGGGGAGAACAATGAGCAGTTCTTC. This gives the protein CASSLAVVAGGENNEQFF.

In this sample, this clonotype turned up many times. CDR3 coding DNA: TGCGCCAGCAGCGCCATGACAGGGGCATATGGCTACACCTTC. This gives the protein CASSAMTGAYGYTF. The genes are TRBV10-2 and TRBJ1-2, with TRBD1 matching 8 bases. Trimming took 6 bases from V and 5 from J; bases not matched to a gene: 8. CDR1 and CDR2 from the germline V gene are WSHSY and SAAADI. The CDR3 extends over 14 amino acids.

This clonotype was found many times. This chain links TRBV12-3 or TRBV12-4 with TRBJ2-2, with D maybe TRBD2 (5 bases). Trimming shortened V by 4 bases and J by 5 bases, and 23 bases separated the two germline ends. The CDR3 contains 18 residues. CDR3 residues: CASSSPGSGVSSTGELFF. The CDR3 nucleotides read TGTGCCAGCAGTTCACCGGGATCGGGCGTTTCTTCAACCGGGGAGCTGTTTTTT.

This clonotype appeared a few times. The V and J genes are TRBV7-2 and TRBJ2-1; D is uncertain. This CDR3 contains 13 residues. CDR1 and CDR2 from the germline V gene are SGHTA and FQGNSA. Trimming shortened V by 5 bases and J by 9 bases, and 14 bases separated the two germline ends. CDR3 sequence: CASSPSRRGEQFF. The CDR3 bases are TGTGCCAGCAGCCCTAGTAGGCGTGGTGAGCAGTTCTTC.

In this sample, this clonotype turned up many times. The CDR3 coding sequence is TGTGCCAGCTTAGGGACTAGCGGCTTTCAGTACTTC. Translated, it gives CASLGTSGFQYF. The rearrangement joins TRBV12-3 or TRBV12-4 to TRBJ2-4; 11 bases line up with TRBD2. The CDR3 length is 12 residues. V was pared by 8 bases and J by 11 bases, with 5 bases of the junction left unmatched.

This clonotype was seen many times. The CDR3 coding sequence is TGCAGTGCTAGAGGGAGTCGGTACGAGCAGTACTTC. Encoded protein: CSARGSRYEQYF. V usage is TRBV20-1 and J usage is TRBJ2-7; D unclear. This CDR3 contains 12 residues. Germline V gene lookup returns CDR1 DFQATT and CDR2 SNEGSKA (reference sequence). V shed 1 base and J shed 4 bases, with 8 bases lying between them.

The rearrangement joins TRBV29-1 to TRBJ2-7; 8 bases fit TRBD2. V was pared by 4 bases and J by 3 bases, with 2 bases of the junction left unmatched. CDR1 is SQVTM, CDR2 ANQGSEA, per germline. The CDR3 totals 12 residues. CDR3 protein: CSVVGGDYEQYF. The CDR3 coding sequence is TGCAGCGTTGTCGGGGGGGACTACGAGCAGTACTTC.

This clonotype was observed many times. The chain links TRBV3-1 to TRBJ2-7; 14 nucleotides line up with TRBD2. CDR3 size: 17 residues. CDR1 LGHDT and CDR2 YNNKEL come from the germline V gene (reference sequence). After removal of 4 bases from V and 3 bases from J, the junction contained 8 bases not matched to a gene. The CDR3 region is CASSPGTSGSNHYEQYF. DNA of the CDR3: TGTGCCAGCAGCCCCGGGACTAGCGGGAGTAACCACTACGAGCAGTACTTC.

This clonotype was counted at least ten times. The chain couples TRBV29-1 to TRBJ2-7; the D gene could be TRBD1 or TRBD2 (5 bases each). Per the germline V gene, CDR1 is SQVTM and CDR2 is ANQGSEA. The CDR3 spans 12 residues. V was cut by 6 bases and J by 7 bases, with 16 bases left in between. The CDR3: CSVGVPLREQYF. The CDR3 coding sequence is TGCAGCGTGGGGGTGCCCCTACGAGAGCAGTACTTC.

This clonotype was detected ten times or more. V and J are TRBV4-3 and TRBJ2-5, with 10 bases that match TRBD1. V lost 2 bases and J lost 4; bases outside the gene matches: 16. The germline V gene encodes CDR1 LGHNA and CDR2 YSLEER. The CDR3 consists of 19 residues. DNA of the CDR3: TGCGCCAGCAGCCAATCGGGACAGGGGATCGAAGGGCCAGGAGAGACCCAGTACTTC. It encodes CASSQSGQGIEGPGETQYF.

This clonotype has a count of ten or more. The CDR3 region is CASSASTGGRELFF. CDR3 DNA: TGTGCCAGCAGTGCCTCGACAGGGGGCCGGGAGCTGTTTTTT. The chain couples TRBV12-3 or TRBV12-4 to TRBJ2-2; 10 bases are a match to TRBD1. The CDR3 covers 14 residues. Trimming removed 5 bases from V and 9 bases from J; junction bases left unmatched: 6.

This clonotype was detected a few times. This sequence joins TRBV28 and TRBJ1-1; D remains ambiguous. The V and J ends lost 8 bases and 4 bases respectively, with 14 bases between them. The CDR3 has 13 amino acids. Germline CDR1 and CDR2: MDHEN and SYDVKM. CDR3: CASRPQLSTEAFF. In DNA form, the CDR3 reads TGTGCCAGCCGCCCGCAATTGAGCACTGAAGCTTTCTTT.

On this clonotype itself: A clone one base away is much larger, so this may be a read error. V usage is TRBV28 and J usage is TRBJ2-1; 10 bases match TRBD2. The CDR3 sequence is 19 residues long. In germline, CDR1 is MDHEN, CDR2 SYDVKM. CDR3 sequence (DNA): TGTGGCAGCAGTTTATCTCTTCGAGGGAGTCTAGCGGGAGACAATGAGCAGTTCTTC. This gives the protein CGSSLSLRGSLAGDNEQFF. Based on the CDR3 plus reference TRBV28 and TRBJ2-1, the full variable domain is DVKVTQSSRYLVKRTGEKVFLECVQDMDHENMFWYRQDPGLGLRLIYFSYDVKMKEKGDIPEGYSVSREKKERFSLILESASTNQTSMYLCGSSLSLRGSLAGDNEQFFGPGTRLTVL.

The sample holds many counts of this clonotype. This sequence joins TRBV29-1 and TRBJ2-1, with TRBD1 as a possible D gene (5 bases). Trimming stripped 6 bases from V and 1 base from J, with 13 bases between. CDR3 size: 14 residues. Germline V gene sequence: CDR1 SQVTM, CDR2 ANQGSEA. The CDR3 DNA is TGCAGCGTGGGTGGGGCTCCGTCCTACAATGAGCAGTTCTTC. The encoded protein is CSVGGAPSYNEQFF.

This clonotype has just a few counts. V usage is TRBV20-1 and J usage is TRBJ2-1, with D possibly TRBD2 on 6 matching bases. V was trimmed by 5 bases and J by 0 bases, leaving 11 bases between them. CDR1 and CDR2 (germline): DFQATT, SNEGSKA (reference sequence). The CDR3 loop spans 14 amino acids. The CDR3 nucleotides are TGCAGTGCTGGGGACTCTATCTCCTACAATGAGCAGTTCTTC. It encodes CSAGDSISYNEQFF.

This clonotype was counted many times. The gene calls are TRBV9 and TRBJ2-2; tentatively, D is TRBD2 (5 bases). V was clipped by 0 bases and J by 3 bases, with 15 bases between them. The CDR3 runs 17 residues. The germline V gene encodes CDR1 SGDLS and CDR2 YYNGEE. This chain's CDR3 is CASSVEGRVYYTGELFF. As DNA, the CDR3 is TGTGCCAGCAGCGTAGAAGGGCGGGTGTACTACACCGGGGAGCTGTTTTTT. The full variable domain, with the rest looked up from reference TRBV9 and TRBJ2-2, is DSGVTQTPKHLITATGQRVTLRCSPRSGDLSVYWYQQSLDQGLQFLIQYYNGEERAKGNILERFSAQQFPDLHSELNLSSLELGDSALYFCASSVEGRVYYTGELFFGEGSRLTVL.

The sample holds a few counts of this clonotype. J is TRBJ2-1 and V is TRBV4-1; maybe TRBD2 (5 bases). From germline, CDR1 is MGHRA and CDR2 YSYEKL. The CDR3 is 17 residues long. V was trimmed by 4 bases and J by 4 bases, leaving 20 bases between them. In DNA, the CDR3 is TGCGCCAGCAGCCGGCCATCTAAGCGGACCGGATACAATGAGCAGTTCTTC. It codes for CASSRPSKRTGYNEQFF.

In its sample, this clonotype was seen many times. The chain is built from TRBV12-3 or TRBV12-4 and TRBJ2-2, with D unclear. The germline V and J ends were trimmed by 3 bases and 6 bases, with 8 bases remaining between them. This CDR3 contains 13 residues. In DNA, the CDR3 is TGTGCCAGCAGTTTCGGGTTGCCCGGGGAGCTGTTTTTT. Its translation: CASSFGLPGELFF.

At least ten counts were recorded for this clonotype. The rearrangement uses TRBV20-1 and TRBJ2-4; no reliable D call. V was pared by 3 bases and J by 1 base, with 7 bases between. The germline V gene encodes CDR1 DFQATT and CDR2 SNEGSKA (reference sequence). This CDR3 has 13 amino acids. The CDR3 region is CSASHSAKNIQYF. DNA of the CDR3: TGCAGTGCTAGCCATTCTGCCAAAAACATTCAGTACTTC.

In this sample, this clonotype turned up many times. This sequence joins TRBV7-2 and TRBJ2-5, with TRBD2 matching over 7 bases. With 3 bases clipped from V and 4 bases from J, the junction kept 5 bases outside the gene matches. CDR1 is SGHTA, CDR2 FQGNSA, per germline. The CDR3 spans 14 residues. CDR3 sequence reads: CASSFRLAAETQYF. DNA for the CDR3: TGTGCCAGCAGCTTCAGACTAGCTGCAGAGACCCAGTACTTC.

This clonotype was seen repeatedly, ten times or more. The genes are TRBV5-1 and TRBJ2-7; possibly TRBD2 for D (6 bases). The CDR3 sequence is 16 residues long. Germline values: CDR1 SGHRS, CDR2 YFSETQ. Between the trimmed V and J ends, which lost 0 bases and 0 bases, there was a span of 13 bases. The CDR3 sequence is CASSLETSLSSYEQYF. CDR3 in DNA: TGCGCCAGCAGCTTGGAAACTAGCCTTAGCTCCTACGAGCAGTACTTC.

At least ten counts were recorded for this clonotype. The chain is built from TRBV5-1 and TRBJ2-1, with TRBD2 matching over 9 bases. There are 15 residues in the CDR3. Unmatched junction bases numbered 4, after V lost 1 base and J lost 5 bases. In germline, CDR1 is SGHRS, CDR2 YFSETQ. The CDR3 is CASSLLLAGDNEQFF. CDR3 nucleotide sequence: TGCGCCAGCAGCTTGTTACTAGCGGGCGACAATGAGCAGTTCTTC.

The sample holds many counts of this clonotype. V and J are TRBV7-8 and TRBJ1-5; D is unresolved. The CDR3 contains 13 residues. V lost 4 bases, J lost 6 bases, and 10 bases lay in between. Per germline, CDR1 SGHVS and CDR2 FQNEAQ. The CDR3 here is CASSSSRGQPQHF. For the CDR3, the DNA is TGTGCCAGCAGCTCATCGCGGGGTCAGCCCCAGCATTTT.

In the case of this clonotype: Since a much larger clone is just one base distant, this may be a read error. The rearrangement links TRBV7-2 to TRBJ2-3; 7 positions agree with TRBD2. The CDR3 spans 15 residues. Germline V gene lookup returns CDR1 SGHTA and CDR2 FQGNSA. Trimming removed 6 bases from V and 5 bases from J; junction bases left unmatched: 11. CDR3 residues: CASRGWGGPIDTQYF. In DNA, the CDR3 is TGTGCCAGCAGGGGATGGGGAGGGCCCATAGATACGCAGTATTTT.